A selection of T cell receptor beta chains follows, all from one sample in a study of T cell repertoires in cytomegalovirus infection. TCRdb used MiXCR to reprocess the reads, holding one entry per CDR3 protein. The sample records approximately 630,000 distinct CDR3 sequences, approximately 25% being singletons. Sequenced: CD8+ T cells from PBMCs. The receptors shown here come from a human donor in good health (CMV status not recorded). Some clones in this sample may be carry-over from other donors' samples. Each CDR3 is given with its conserved first and last residue. The D gene is left open where the match is weak. Clone size is shown for a subset of rows, as once, few, many or a class of expanded clone.

V,size,J,D,DNA,CDR3
TRBV29-1,-,TRBJ2-5,-,TGCAGCGTTGTAGATGACACAGTTGGAGAGACCCAGTACTTC,CSVVDDTVGETQYF
TRBV6-6,few,TRBJ1-6,-,TGTGCCAGCAGTTACCAGGGTGATCCTAATTCACCCCTCCACTTT,CASSYQGDPNSPLHF
TRBV7-9,few,TRBJ1-2,-,TGTGCCAGCAGCCCCAATGGGTCTGATGGCTACACCTTC,CASSPNGSDGYTF
TRBV7-6,many,TRBJ2-1,TRBD1,TGTGCCAGCAGCTTCGGCCGGACAGGGTCCAATGAGCAGTTCTTC,CASSFGRTGSNEQFF
TRBV24-1,few,TRBJ1-1,-,TGTGCCACCAGTGATTTGCGACACTACACTGAAGCTTTCTTT,CATSDLRHYTEAFF
TRBV6-2/TRBV6-3,-,TRBJ1-1,-,TGTGCCAGCCTCGGCCGGGCTACGAACACTGAAGCTTTCTTT,CASLGRATNTEAFF
TRBV28,-,TRBJ2-2,-,TGTGCCAGCACCGACGGATGGGCCTCTAACCGGGAGCTGTTTTTT,CASTDGWASNRELFF
TRBV7-2,many,TRBJ2-1,-,TGTGCCAGCAGCCCCCATGGGGGAACCTACAATGAGCAGTTCTTC,CASSPHGGTYNEQFF
TRBV12-3/TRBV12-4,many,TRBJ2-1,TRBD1,TGTGCCAGCAGTGCCGCGACAGGGGTGGATGAGCAGTTCTTC,CASSAATGVDEQFF
TRBV11-2,-,TRBJ1-1,-,TGTGCCAGCAGTTCAATATACACTGAAGCTTTCTTT,CASSSIYTEAFF
TRBV7-8,many,TRBJ2-3,TRBD2,TGTGCCAGCAGCTCTAGCGGGGGCGTCAGAGATACGCAGTATTTT,CASSSSGGVRDTQYF
TRBV19,-,TRBJ2-1,-,TGTGCCAGTAGTATATCAGGGGTTTTTGAGCAGTTCTTC,CASSISGVFEQFF
TRBV27,many,TRBJ2-1,TRBD1,TGTGCCAGCAGCCCCACCTCGGACAGGACCTTTAATAATGAGCAGTTCTTC,CASSPTSDRTFNNEQFF
TRBV11-2,many,TRBJ2-1,-,TGTGCCAGCAGCTTAGAGGCTTATGAGCAGTTCTTC,CASSLEAYEQFF
TRBV4-3,-,TRBJ2-1,-,TGCGCCAGCAGCCAAGGAGCCCACTCCTACAATGAGCAGTTCTTC,CASSQGAHSYNEQFF
TRBV4-2,-,TRBJ1-5,-,TGTGCCAACAGCCAAGAGATGGAAGGGTCCTATCAGCCCCAGCATTTT,CANSQEMEGSYQPQHF
TRBV20-1,few,TRBJ2-1,TRBD2,TGCAGTGCTAGAGATTGGTTAGCGGGGGGAACCTACAATGAGCAGTTCTTC,CSARDWLAGGTYNEQFF
TRBV28,few,TRBJ2-5,-,TGTGCCAGCAGTTCCTCGGGTTCGGAGACCCAGTACTTC,CASSSSGSETQYF
TRBV5-5,-,TRBJ2-7,-,TGTGCCAGCAGCCGGGAAGGCTCCTACGAGCAGTACTTC,CASSREGSYEQYF
TRBV7-9,-,TRBJ2-7,-,TGTGCCAGCAGCCCGCCGGACAGCTACGAGCAGTACTTC,CASSPPDSYEQYF
TRBV10-2,-,TRBJ2-3,TRBD2,TGCGCCAGCAGCCTCTGGATAGCGGGGGGGCAGATAGATACGCAGTATTTT,CASSLWIAGGQIDTQYF
TRBV19,few,TRBJ2-7,-,TGTGCCACCGCTCCGGGACAAGGACTCTACGAGCAGTACTTC,CATAPGQGLYEQYF
TRBV7-2,many,TRBJ1-1,-,TGTGCCAGCAGCTTAGCGGGACTCATGAACACTGAAGCTTTCTTT,CASSLAGLMNTEAFF
TRBV28,-,TRBJ1-6,-,TGTGCCAGCTCAATCGGACCTGATAATTCACCCCTCCACTTT,CASSIGPDNSPLHF
TRBV2,-,TRBJ2-1,TRBD2,TGTGCCAGCAACAGCGGGGGTCACAATGAGCAGTTCTTC,CASNSGGHNEQFF
TRBV6-6,-,TRBJ2-3,-,TGTGCCAGCAGTTACGACTGGGGTAGCCATACTAGCACAGATACGCAGTATTTT,CASSYDWGSHTSTDTQYF
TRBV11-3,-,TRBJ2-1,TRBD2,TGTGCCAGCAGCCAGCAAGCCAGCGGGGGGTTGGTGGAGCAGTTCTTC,CASSQQASGGLVEQFF
TRBV4-1,-,TRBJ2-1,TRBD1,TGCGCCAGCAGCCAAGGGACAGGTCTCTCCAATGAGCAGTTCTTC,CASSQGTGLSNEQFF
TRBV7-9,-,TRBJ2-5,TRBD2,TGTGCCAGCAGCTTAAAAGCGGGGGTCCAAGAGACCCAGTACTTC,CASSLKAGVQETQYF
TRBV5-4,-,TRBJ2-3,TRBD2,TGTGCCAGCAGCTCCGGACTAGCGGGGACAAGAGATACGCAGTATTTT,CASSSGLAGTRDTQYF
TRBV6-6,few,TRBJ1-1,-,TGTGCCAGCAGAAGACCCGGAGACACTGAAGCTTTCTTT,CASRRPGDTEAFF
TRBV28,-,TRBJ1-2,-,TGTGCCAGCAGTTCCGGGACTTACTATGGCTACACCTTC,CASSSGTYYGYTF
TRBV29-1,-,TRBJ1-2,TRBD1,TGCAGCGTTGTCGGACAGGGGTTTGGTGGCTACACCTTC,CSVVGQGFGGYTF
TRBV6-5,-,TRBJ1-1,-,TGTGCCAACAGTCGCGGACTGCCGAACACTGAAGCTTTCTTT,CANSRGLPNTEAFF
TRBV29-1,-,TRBJ2-5,TRBD2,TGCAGCGCTGTAGCGGGGGGGGAGACCCAGTACTTC,CSAVAGGETQYF
TRBV7-6,few,TRBJ2-2,-,TGTGCTAGCAGCCCGGCGAACACCGGGGAGCTGTTTTTT,CASSPANTGELFF
TRBV20-1,few,TRBJ1-6,TRBD1,TGCAGTGCGGAAAATTTGGGGACAGCCCCTAGTCCTTATAATTCACCCCTCCACTTT,CSAENLGTAPSPYNSPLHF
TRBV24-1,-,TRBJ1-1,-,TGTGCCACCAGAGACGGGGGGAACACTGAAGCTTTCTTT,CATRDGGNTEAFF
TRBV20-1,few,TRBJ1-2,-,TGCAGTGCTAGAGTACCGGAGGCGCGGGGCTACACCTTC,CSARVPEARGYTF
TRBV6-2/TRBV6-3,few,TRBJ1-2,-,TGTGCCAGCAGTTACTCGACCAACCCTTACTATGGCTACACCTTC,CASSYSTNPYYGYTF
TRBV2,-,TRBJ2-5,-,TGTGCCAGCAGTGGATCTTTTTCGGGAGCAGGCTCCAAAAGGGAGACCCAGTACTTC,CASSGSFSGAGSKRETQYF
TRBV7-9,-,TRBJ1-1,TRBD1,TGTGCCAGCAGCGGACAGGGAGATGTGAACACTGAAGCTTTCTTT,CASSGQGDVNTEAFF
TRBV12-3/TRBV12-4,many,TRBJ2-3,-,TGTGCCAGCAGTTTAGAGACAGCCACAGATACGCAGTATTTT,CASSLETATDTQYF
TRBV12-3/TRBV12-4,few,TRBJ2-3,TRBD1,TGTGCCAGCAGTTTAACGTGGAGGACAGGGGACACAGATACGCAGTATTTT,CASSLTWRTGDTDTQYF